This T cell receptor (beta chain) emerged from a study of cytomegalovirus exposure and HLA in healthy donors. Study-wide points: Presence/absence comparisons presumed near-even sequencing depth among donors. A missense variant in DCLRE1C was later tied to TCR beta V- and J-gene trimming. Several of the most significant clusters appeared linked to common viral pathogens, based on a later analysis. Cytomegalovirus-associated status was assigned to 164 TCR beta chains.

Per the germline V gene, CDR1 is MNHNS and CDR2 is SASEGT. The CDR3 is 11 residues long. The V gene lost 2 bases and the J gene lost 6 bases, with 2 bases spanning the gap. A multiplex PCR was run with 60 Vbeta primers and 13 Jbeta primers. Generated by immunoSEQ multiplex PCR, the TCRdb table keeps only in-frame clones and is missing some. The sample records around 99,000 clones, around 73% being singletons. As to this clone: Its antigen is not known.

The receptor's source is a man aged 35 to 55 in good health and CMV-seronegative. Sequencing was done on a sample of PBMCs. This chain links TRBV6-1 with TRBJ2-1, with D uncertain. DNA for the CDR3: TGTGCCAGCAGTGAACGCAATGAGCAGTTCTTC. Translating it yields CASSERNEQFF.